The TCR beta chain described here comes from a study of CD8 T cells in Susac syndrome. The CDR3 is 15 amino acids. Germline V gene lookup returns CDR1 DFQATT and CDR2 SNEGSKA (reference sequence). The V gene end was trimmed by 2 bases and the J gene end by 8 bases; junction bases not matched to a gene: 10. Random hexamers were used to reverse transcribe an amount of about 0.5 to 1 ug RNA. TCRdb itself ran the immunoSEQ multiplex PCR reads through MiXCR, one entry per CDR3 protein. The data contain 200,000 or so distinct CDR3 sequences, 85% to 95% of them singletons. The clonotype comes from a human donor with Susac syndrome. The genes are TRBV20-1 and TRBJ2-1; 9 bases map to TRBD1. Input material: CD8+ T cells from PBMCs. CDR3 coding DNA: TGCAGTGCTAGACCTGAGCGGGACAGGGCTTATGAGCAGTTCTTC. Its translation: CSARPERDRAYEQFF.